These 18 T cell receptor beta chains originate from one sample sequenced in a study of T cell clonotyping in hematopoietic cell transplantation. The assay was immunoSEQ multiplex PCR, and TCRdb's table has in-frame clones only and misses some. The repertoire holds a few thousand clones, with around 17% as singletons. Sequencing used PBMCs, obtained 180 days after allogeneic stem cell transplant. These receptors were obtained from a male patient aged 18-30 years who had an allogeneic stem cell transplant, so the T cells may come from the graft donor. Some clones in this sample may be carry-over from other donors' samples.

The rearrangement joins TRBV20-1 to TRBJ1-2; no firm D call. Trimming shortened V by 0 bases and J by 9 bases, and 5 bases separated the two germline ends. The CDR3 length is 10 residues. Germline V lookup: CDR1 DFQATT, CDR2 SNEGSKA (reference sequence). The CDR3 region is CSARDHRYTF. CDR3 coding DNA: TGCAGTGCTAGAGACCACCGCTACACCTTC.

The V and J genes are TRBV30 and TRBJ1-1, with D tentatively TRBD1 (5 bases). Germline V gene sequence: CDR1 GTSNPN, CDR2 SVGIG (reference sequence). Trimming took off 3 bases at V and 5 bases at J, with 13 bases between the two ends. This CDR3 has 13 amino acids. The CDR3 region is CAWRGHEGTEAFF. The CDR3 nucleotides are TGTGCCTGGAGAGGACACGAGGGGACTGAAGCTTTCTTT.

The V call is TRBV7-6, the J call TRBJ2-5, with 8 bases identical to TRBD1. Near its end, the DNA agrees better with TRBJ2-7, so the J call may be wrong. The germline V gene encodes CDR1 SGHVS and CDR2 FNYEAQ. The CDR3 has 14 residues. This CDR3 is CASSLGDRIYEQYF. Written as DNA, the CDR3 is TGTGCCAGCAGCTTAGGGGACAGGATATACGAGCAGTACTTC.

The rearrangement joins TRBV29-1 to TRBJ2-7; 8 bases map to TRBD1. The V segment lost 5 bases and the J segment 2 bases; nucleotides outside the gene matches: 2. The CDR3 has 12 amino acids. Per germline, CDR1 SQVTM and CDR2 ANQGSEA. CDR3 protein: CSVSGGPYEQYF. The CDR3 nucleotides are TGCAGCGTTTCAGGGGGCCCCTACGAGCAGTACTTC.

This clone was detected only a few times. The J gene is TRBJ2-7, the V gene TRBV4-1; 8 bases fit TRBD2. This CDR3 spans 12 amino acids. V shed 3 bases, J shed 5 bases, and the junction held 0 bases outside the gene matches. Per germline, CDR1 MGHRA and CDR2 YSYEKL. CDR3 residues: CASSHGRDEQYF. The CDR3 DNA sequence: TGCGCCAGCAGCCACGGGAGGGACGAGCAGTACTTC.

The J gene is TRBJ1-2, the V gene TRBV14; 9 bases map to TRBD1. The CDR3 has 15 residues. Trimming cost V 5 bases and J 10 bases; bases outside gene matches: 14. CDR1 is SGHDN and CDR2 is FVKESK in the germline V gene. The CDR3 sequence is CASSAPGQGFRTYTF. For the CDR3, the DNA is TGTGCCAGCAGCGCCCCGGGACAGGGATTCAGGACCTACACCTTC.

This clone showed up just a few times. The V and J genes are TRBV6-5 and TRBJ1-5, with 7 bases fitting TRBD1. CDR3 length: 15 amino acids. With 6 bases clipped from V and 4 bases from J, the junction kept 9 bases outside the gene matches. Germline-derived CDR1 and CDR2 are MNHEY and SVGAGI. The CDR3 sequence is CASRMNRGGNQPQHF. The CDR3 bases are TGTGCCAGCAGGATGAACAGGGGAGGGAATCAGCCCCAGCATTTT.

This clone appeared a few times. The rearrangement links TRBV6-5 to TRBJ2-3; the D is unclear. The germline V gene encodes CDR1 MNHEY and CDR2 SVGAGI. Trimming stripped 4 bases from V and 1 base from J, with 6 bases between. The CDR3 extends over 13 amino acids. The CDR3 spells CASSFPGTDTQYF. CDR3 nucleotides: TGTGCCAGCAGTTTCCCTGGCACAGATACGCAGTATTTT.

The rearrangement links TRBV30 to TRBJ2-7, with 8 bases lining up with TRBD2. Germline loops: CDR1 GTSNPN, CDR2 SVGIG (reference sequence). This CDR3 contains 12 residues. The V gene end was trimmed by 8 bases and the J gene end by 6 bases; junction bases not matched to a gene: 9. The CDR3 DNA follows: TGTGCCCGGGGACTAGGGGGGGGCGAGCAGTACTTC. Translated: CARGLGGGEQYF.

This clone was recorded a few times. Other nucleotide sequences from this sample produce the same CDR3. This chain connects TRBV30 to TRBJ2-7, with D unclear. V was shortened by 2 bases and J by 4 bases, with 9 bases between the two germline ends. This CDR3 has 12 amino acids. CDR1 and CDR2 (germline): GTSNPN, SVGIG (reference sequence). CDR3 region: CAWSSRLYEQYF. In nucleotides, the CDR3 is TGTGCCTGGAGTTCCCGATTATACGAGCAGTACTTC.

The CDR3 is CASSSRGTGAGYTF. The CDR3 DNA reads TGTGCCAGCAGCTCTAGAGGGACAGGGGCCGGCTACACCTTC. V gene TRBV25-1 combines with J gene TRBJ1-2; 10 bases line up with TRBD1. The ends lost 6 bases at V and 8 bases at J; junction bases unmatched: 9. The germline V gene encodes CDR1 MGHDK and CDR2 SYGVNS. The CDR3 is 14 residues long.

This clone is deemed medium-sized. The chain links TRBV6-5 to TRBJ2-1; 8 positions match TRBD2. J lost 8 bases, V lost 2 bases, and 5 bases had no gene match. Germline V gives CDR1 MNHEY, CDR2 SVGAGI. The CDR3 covers 14 residues. The DNA for the CDR3 is TGTGCCAGCAGTTACAAGCGGGAGAGCCATGAGCAGTTCTTC. It is translated as CASSYKRESHEQFF.

This clone came up a few times. This chain's CDR3 is CASSSWTSGYEQFF. CDR3 nucleotides: TGTGCCAGCAGCTCTTGGACCTCGGGGTATGAGCAGTTCTTC. The chain joins TRBV7-3 to TRBJ2-1; tentative D call: TRBD2 (5 bases). Germline CDR1 is SGHTA and CDR2 is FQGTGA. V lost 4 bases to trimming and J lost 8 bases, with 15 bases between them. This CDR3 has 14 amino acids.

The table lists this clone with a few counts. CDR3 residues: CASSQDVGLGGMEKLFF. CDR3 in DNA: TGCGCCAGCAGCCAAGATGTGGGTCTGGGGGGAATGGAAAAACTGTTTTTT. The chain has TRBV4-3 and TRBJ1-4; D is perhaps TRBD1 (5 bases). V lost 0 bases, J lost 8 bases, and 19 bases lay in between. This CDR3 has 17 amino acids. CDR1 LGHNA and CDR2 YSLEER come from the germline V gene.

In DNA, the CDR3 is TGTGCCTGGGGGATTTCCTACGAGCAGTACTTC. Translation: CAWGISYEQYF. This chain connects TRBV30 to TRBJ2-7; no clear D gene. CDR3 length equals 11 residues. Germline loops: CDR1 GTSNPN, CDR2 SVGIG (reference sequence). The ends were cut back, 5 bases at V and 1 base at J, with 6 bases in the middle.

The chain uses TRBV9 and TRBJ1-6, with unresolved D. CDR3 length equals 15 residues. The V end was cut by 0 bases, the J end by 2 bases, with 6 bases between. Germline-derived CDR1 and CDR2 are SGDLS and YYNGEE. The CDR3 DNA is TGTGCCAGCAGCGTAGGGACCCCCTATAATTCACCCCTCCACTTT. Translated, it gives CASSVGTPYNSPLHF.

This clone showed up just a few times. V is TRBV5-6 and J is TRBJ1-4, with D possibly matching TRBD1 (6 bases). From germline, CDR1 is SGHDT and CDR2 YYEEEE. V was pared by 2 bases and J by 13 bases, with 15 bases between. This CDR3 is built from 13 residues. The CDR3: CASSFPSRGALFF. The CDR3 DNA reads TGTGCCAGCAGCTTTCCCTCCAGGGGTGCACTGTTTTTT.

The chain has TRBV30 and TRBJ2-4, with D possibly matching TRBD2 (6 bases). V lost 8 bases and J lost 8, with 16 bases in between. The germline V gene has CDR1 GTSNPN and CDR2 SVGIG (reference sequence). This CDR3 comprises 12 residues. The CDR3 DNA sequence: TGTGCCCTTGAGACGGGCGGGGACATTCAGTACTTC. Amino acid sequence: CALETGGDIQYF.